Shown below are 10 T cell receptor beta chains from a single sample sequenced in a study of metastatic and nonmetastatic thyroid tumors. No treatment had been given to any patient before thyroid surgery. With MiXCR, TCRdb called clones anew from the PCR reads. Altogether fewer than 11,000 clones are present, about a third being singletons, with the ten largest covering 4.8%. Input material: tumor tissue. The origin of the receptors is a female donor with papillary thyroid cancer or a benign thyroid nodule (not recorded which). Some clones in this sample may be carry-over from other donors' samples.

The chain has TRBV12-3 or TRBV12-4 and TRBJ2-3; D could derive from TRBD1 or TRBD2 (5 bases each). The CDR3 covers 14 residues. With 4 bases removed from V and 5 bases from J, the gap between germline ends came to 13 bases. CDR3 sequence (DNA): TGTGCCAGCAGTTCAGCGCGTGGGGGAGATACGCAGTATTTT. Its translation is CASSSARGGDTQYF.

V is TRBV20-1 and J is TRBJ2-2; D gene unclear. V dropped 0 bases and J dropped 1 base, with 6 bases sitting between them. The CDR3 has 14 amino acids. Germline V gene sequence: CDR1 DFQATT, CDR2 SNEGSKA (reference sequence). CDR3 sequence (DNA): TGCAGTGCTAGAGACCCAAAGAACACCGGGGAGCTGTTTTTT. Translation: CSARDPKNTGELFF.

CDR3 sequence reads: CASSQDVGGLSLYF. The CDR3 DNA is TGCGCCAGCAGCCAAGATGTGGGAGGGCTTTCTCTGTACTTC. The V and J genes are TRBV4-1 and TRBJ2-7; 7 positions match TRBD2. Germline CDR1 MGHRA, CDR2 YSYEKL. The CDR3 runs to 14 residues. V shed 0 bases, J shed 12 bases, and the junction held 11 bases outside the gene matches.

This clone was seen once. The chain combines TRBV28 with TRBJ2-5; the D gene is possibly TRBD2 (5 bases). The CDR3 spans 14 residues. Between the trimmed V and J ends, which lost 5 bases and 4 bases, there was a span of 14 bases. The germline CDR1 and CDR2 sequences are MDHEN and SYDVKM. The CDR3 DNA reads TGTGCCAGCAGTGCCCTCCTGGAGGCAGAGACCCAGTACTTC. Its translation is CASSALLEAETQYF.

This clone rates as medium-sized (0.01 to 0.1%). The chain links TRBV12-3 or TRBV12-4 to TRBJ1-1; D is uncertain. This CDR3 comprises 12 residues. V lost 5 bases, J lost 7 bases, and 11 bases lay in between. The CDR3 is CASSIRRHEAFF. The CDR3 DNA is TGTGCCAGCAGTATTCGACGGCATGAAGCTTTCTTT.

CDR3 residues: CASSAPGQRYGYTF. CDR3 DNA sequence: TGTGCCAGTAGTGCTCCGGGACAGAGGTATGGCTACACCTTC. The chain carries TRBV19 and TRBJ1-2, with TRBD1 matching over 7 bases. Looked up from germline, CDR1 is LNHDA and CDR2 is SQIVND (reference sequence). This CDR3 has 14 amino acids. V lost 5 bases and J lost 5; bases outside the gene matches: 8.

Written as DNA, the CDR3 is TGTGCCAGCAGCTTAGCCGGGGGACTTTACAATGAGCAGTTCTTC. This encodes CASSLAGGLYNEQFF. The chain has TRBV11-1 and TRBJ2-1, with D possibly being TRBD2 (6 bases). The germline CDR1 and CDR2 sequences are SGHAT and FQDESV (reference sequence). The CDR3 is made up of 15 amino acids. V lost 0 bases, J lost 4 bases, and 10 bases lay in between.

The chain uses TRBV6-1 and TRBJ1-5; D may be TRBD1 (5 bases). CDR3 length: 14 amino acids. V lost 6 bases and J 0 bases, leaving 9 bases between the germline ends. Germline V gene lookup returns CDR1 MNHNS and CDR2 SASEGT. As DNA, the CDR3 is TGTGCCAGCAGGCGGGACGGTAGCAATCAGCCCCAGCATTTT. It encodes CASRRDGSNQPQHF.

This clone was recorded at least ten times. The rearrangement joins TRBV18 to TRBJ2-3; tentatively, D is TRBD1 (5 bases). Germline CDR1 and CDR2: KGHSH and LQKENI. Trimming shortened V by 0 bases and J by 0 bases, and 10 bases separated the two germline ends. The CDR3 is 16 residues long. The CDR3: CASSPPYRTSTDTQYF. Written as DNA, the CDR3 is TGTGCCAGCTCACCACCTTACAGGACAAGCACAGATACGCAGTATTTT.

Many counts were recorded for this clone. The V and J genes are TRBV4-1 and TRBJ1-1, with 8 positions matching TRBD1. The germline V gene encodes CDR1 MGHRA and CDR2 YSYEKL. The CDR3 is made up of 18 amino acids. V dropped 6 bases and J dropped 5; count of bases not matched to a gene: 20. CDR3 DNA sequence: TGCGCCAGCAGAAGAACCCCGCAAGACAGGGGTTTAGGAACTGAAGCTTTCTTT. Protein sequence: CASRRTPQDRGLGTEAFF.